The 31 T cell receptor beta chains below come from one sample, sequenced in a study of shared clonotypes between healthy human individuals. Here immunoSEQ multiplex PCR was the method, and the copy in TCRdb shows in-frame clones only, minus some. The table has about a million clones, around three quarters seen once. The sample taken for sequencing was memory CD4+ T cells from PBMCs. The subset was: CD45RA-negative fraction. The source is a man aged 18 to 29 in good health. Some clones in this sample may be carry-over from other donors' samples.

The chain employs TRBV5-1 and TRBJ2-3; unclear D gene. Germline V gene data show CDR1 as SGHRS and CDR2 as YFSETQ. The CDR3 runs to 13 residues. Trimming cost V 4 bases and J 2 bases, with 8 bases left between them. CDR3 nucleotide sequence: TGCGCCAGCAGCACACGAATCACAGATACGCAGTATTTT. Translation gives CASSTRITDTQYF.

The genes are TRBV6-1 and TRBJ2-3, with 10 bases aligning to TRBD1. Germline values: CDR1 MNHNS, CDR2 SASEGT. V was clipped by 11 bases and J by 3 bases; unmatched bases: 11. The CDR3 sequence is 15 residues long. CDR3 protein: CALGSWDRGTDTQYF. DNA of the CDR3: TGTGCCCTCGGCTCATGGGACAGGGGAACAGATACGCAGTATTTT.

The chain employs TRBV19 and TRBJ1-5; 11 bases are shared with TRBD1. CDR1 and CDR2 from the germline V gene are LNHDA and SQIVND (reference sequence). V gave up 5 bases and J gave up 7 bases; unmatched junction bases: 7. The CDR3 is 15 residues long. CDR3 sequence: CASSPDRGPWQPQHF. The CDR3 DNA sequence: TGTGCCAGTAGTCCGGACAGGGGGCCTTGGCAGCCCCAGCATTTT.

The rearrangement joins TRBV25-1 to TRBJ1-4, with D unresolved. The CDR3 is made up of 14 amino acids. Germline CDR1 and CDR2: MGHDK and SYGVNS. The V end lost 3 bases, the J end lost 1 base, and 6 bases lay between the germline ends. The CDR3 is CASSDRLTNEKLFF. CDR3 DNA sequence: TGTGCCAGCAGTGATCGTCTAACTAATGAAAAACTGTTTTTT. Full variable domain (outside the CDR3, taken from reference TRBV25-1 and TRBJ1-4): EADIYQTPRYLVIGTGKKITLECSQTMGHDKMYWYQQDPGMELHLIHYSYGVNSTEKGDLSSESTVSRIRTEHFPLTLESARPSHTSQYLCASSDRLTNEKLFFGSGTQLSVL.

The rearrangement joins TRBV5-8 to TRBJ2-5, with D possibly called TRBD1 or TRBD2 (5 bases each). Germline V gives CDR1 SGHTS, CDR2 YDEGEE. Trimming shortened V by 0 bases and J by 5 bases, and 14 bases separated the two germline ends. This CDR3 is 15 amino acids long. The CDR3 region has the DNA TGTGCCAGCAGCTTGGCCGGGGCAGGTCTGGAGACCCAGTACTTC. It translates to CASSLAGAGLETQYF.

This clone appeared a few times. The chain uses TRBV30 and TRBJ2-7; TRBD2 matches at 10 bases. Germline trimming cut 6 bases from V and 2 bases from J; bases unmatched to any gene: 7. Germline assignment: CDR1 GTSNPN and CDR2 SVGIG (reference sequence). The CDR3 length is 14 residues. In nucleotides, the CDR3 is TGTGCCTGTGATGGGGGGACTAGCGCCTACGAGCAGTACTTC. Its protein product is CACDGGTSAYEQYF.

The chain recombines TRBV28 with TRBJ2-2; no firm D call. The germline V gene encodes CDR1 MDHEN and CDR2 SYDVKM. Trimming took off 8 bases at V and 5 bases at J, with 18 bases between the two ends. The CDR3 extends over 15 amino acids. CDR3 region: CASSMDPQITGELFF. CDR3 nucleotide sequence: TGTGCCAGCTCAATGGATCCGCAAATTACCGGGGAGCTGTTTTTT.

The chain joins TRBV5-1 to TRBJ2-3; possible D gene TRBD1, 5 bases. Trimming removed 3 bases from V and 5 bases from J, with 7 bases in between. This CDR3 contains 12 residues. Per germline, CDR1 SGHRS and CDR2 YFSETQ. CDR3 nucleotide sequence: TGCGCCAGCAGCTCCCAGGGAGATACGCAGTATTTT. Its translation is CASSSQGDTQYF.

The chain links TRBV19 to TRBJ2-6; D may be TRBD2 (6 bases). V shed 4 bases and J shed 4 bases, with 14 bases lying between them. The germline gives CDR1 LNHDA, CDR2 SQIVND (reference sequence). The CDR3 covers 16 residues. The CDR3: CASSTLPGSGANVLTF. DNA of the CDR3: TGTGCCAGTAGTACCTTACCCGGGAGCGGGGCCAACGTCCTGACTTTC.

The rearrangement links TRBV7-2 to TRBJ2-1; D remains ambiguous. CDR1 is SGHTA and CDR2 is FQGNSA in the germline V gene. This CDR3 region has 15 residues. V shed 4 bases and J shed 7 bases, with 17 bases lying between them. The CDR3 bases are TGTGCCAGCAGCTCTGGGCTCTGGATCGGGAATGAGCAGTTCTTC. It codes for CASSSGLWIGNEQFF.

The chain joins TRBV30 to TRBJ1-2, with D hard to call. Germline assignment: CDR1 GTSNPN and CDR2 SVGIG (reference sequence). Trimming removed 4 bases from V and 4 bases from J, with 16 bases in between. This CDR3 has 14 amino acids. CDR3 coding DNA: TGTGCCTGGAACACTCGCGGAGAAATCTATGGCTACACCTTC. It yields the protein CAWNTRGEIYGYTF.

This sequence joins TRBV27 and TRBJ2-5; D call uncertain. CDR1 and CDR2 from the germline V gene are MNHEY and SMNVEV (reference sequence). Trimming cost V 5 bases and J 1 base, with 5 bases left between them. The CDR3 totals 12 residues. CDR3 DNA sequence: TGTGCCAGCAGTCGGGTCCAAGAGACCCAGTACTTC. Its translation: CASSRVQETQYF.

The J gene is TRBJ1-4, the V gene TRBV5-1, with D unclear. V was clipped by 3 bases and J by 7 bases, with 16 bases between them. The germline CDR1 and CDR2 sequences are SGHRS and YFSETQ. The CDR3 runs to 15 residues. CDR3 residues: CASSSTGSSGEKLFF. DNA for the CDR3: TGCGCCAGCAGCTCCACGGGCTCTAGTGGTGAAAAACTGTTTTTT.

This clone was observed a handful of times. The CDR3 is CASSEGGGAFF. CDR3 in DNA: TGTGCCAGCAGTGAAGGCGGAGGAGCTTTCTTT. This chain uses TRBV2 with TRBJ1-1; D is unresolved. From germline, CDR1 is SNHLY and CDR2 FYNNEI. The ends were cut back, 1 base at V and 10 bases at J, with 7 bases in the middle. This CDR3 has 11 amino acids.

The chain combines TRBV28 with TRBJ1-5, with a weak D call TRBD1 (5 bases). This CDR3 has 14 amino acids. CDR1 MDHEN and CDR2 SYDVKM come from the germline V gene. V lost 6 bases to trimming and J lost 2 bases, with 11 bases between them. For the CDR3, the DNA is TGTGCCAGCAGCCCCCCACAGGGCAATCAGCCCCAGCATTTT. This sequence encodes CASSPPQGNQPQHF.

V and J are TRBV4-3 and TRBJ1-2, with 9 bases matching TRBD1. Germline values: CDR1 LGHNA, CDR2 YSLEER. Trimming at V came to 4 bases and at J to 5 bases, leaving 8 bases not matched to a gene. The CDR3 runs to 15 residues. CDR3 sequence: CASSPGKQGAYGYTF. CDR3 DNA: TGCGCCAGCAGCCCCGGTAAACAGGGGGCTTATGGCTACACCTTC.

The rearrangement links TRBV5-1 to TRBJ1-1, with D unclear. The CDR3 extends over 14 amino acids. Germline V gene lookup returns CDR1 SGHRS and CDR2 YFSETQ. Trimming took 2 bases from V and 0 from J, leaving 8 bases between them. Written as DNA, the CDR3 is TGCGCCAGCAGCTTACAGAGTCTGAACACTGAAGCTTTCTTT. It yields the protein CASSLQSLNTEAFF. Using reference TRBV5-1 and TRBJ1-1 for the parts outside the CDR3, the full variable domain is KAGVTQTPRYLIKTRGQQVTLSCSPISGHRSVSWYQQTPGQGLQFLFEYFSETQRNKGNFPGRFSGRQFSNSRSEMNVSTLELGDSALYLCASSLQSLNTEAFFGQGTRLTVV.

A single count supports this clone. This sequence joins TRBV7-3 and TRBJ2-1, with D perhaps TRBD2 (6 bases). The CDR3 extends over 16 amino acids. Trimming took off 6 bases at V and 6 bases at J, with 21 bases between the two ends. Germline values: CDR1 SGHTA, CDR2 FQGTGA. The CDR3 is CASSRAPGLTANEQFF. CDR3 in DNA: TGTGCCAGCAGTCGGGCCCCGGGACTGACCGCCAATGAGCAGTTCTTC.

The chain is built from TRBV6-5 and TRBJ1-4; D is unresolved. CDR1 and CDR2 from the germline V gene are MNHEY and SVGAGI. The CDR3 consists of 14 residues. The ends were cut back, 6 bases at V and 7 bases at J, with 15 bases in the middle. The CDR3 is CASSPLIAGEKLFF. The CDR3 DNA sequence: TGTGCCAGCAGCCCGCTCATAGCGGGTGAAAAACTGTTTTTT.

The chain is built from TRBV7-3 and TRBJ1-1; D is unclear. In germline, CDR1 is SGHTA, CDR2 FQGTGA. V gave up 4 bases and J gave up 3 bases, with 9 bases separating them. CDR3 length: 13 amino acids. Written as DNA, the CDR3 is TGTGCCAGCAGCTCAGTGGTGGACACTGAAGCTTTCTTT. Amino acids: CASSSVVDTEAFF.

This clone was recorded only once. CDR3: CASTGGYEQYF. CDR3 nucleotides: TGCGCCAGCACCGGGGGCTACGAGCAGTACTTC. This chain links TRBV10-2 with TRBJ2-7; D possibly corresponds to TRBD2 (6 bases). Trimming left V 7 bases short and J 3 bases short, with 7 bases between. Germline loops: CDR1 WSHSY, CDR2 SAAADI. There are 11 residues in the CDR3.

The chain is built from TRBV27 and TRBJ2-1; 9 positions match TRBD1. Trimming removed 3 bases from V and 4 bases from J; junction bases left unmatched: 7. The CDR3 loop spans 16 amino acids. Looked up from germline, CDR1 is MNHEY and CDR2 is SMNVEV (reference sequence). CDR3 DNA sequence: TGTGCCAGCAGTTTTATGGGGGACAGGGAGTACAATGAGCAGTTCTTC. Translating it yields CASSFMGDREYNEQFF.

Only a few counts were recorded for this clone. The chain carries TRBV28 and TRBJ2-2; TRBD2 matches 13 bases. This CDR3 is 17 amino acids long. Germline CDR1 and CDR2: MDHEN and SYDVKM. V lost 6 bases to trimming and J lost 4 bases; unmatched junction nucleotides: 8. The DNA for the CDR3 is TGTGCCAGCAGGTACGGGACTAGCGGGACCCGCACCGGGGAGCTGTTTTTT. The encoded protein is CASRYGTSGTRTGELFF.

V and J are TRBV10-1 and TRBJ2-1, with 11 bases identical to TRBD1. Trimming at V came to 2 bases and at J to 8 bases, leaving 5 bases not matched to a gene. The CDR3 is 15 residues long. Germline loops: CDR1 WNHNN, CDR2 SYGVQD (reference sequence). CDR3 in DNA: TGCGCCAGCAGTGAGCCCGGGACAGGGGGTCATGAGCAGTTCTTC. Translating gives CASSEPGTGGHEQFF.

The rearrangement links TRBV28 to TRBJ2-7; 7 positions match TRBD1. The CDR3 loop spans 17 amino acids. Germline V gives CDR1 MDHEN, CDR2 SYDVKM. V lost 6 bases and J lost 1; bases outside the gene matches: 15. The CDR3 here is CASSTDETGPPSYEQYF. The DNA for the CDR3 is TGTGCCAGCAGCACCGACGAGACAGGGCCGCCATCCTACGAGCAGTACTTC.

The chain has TRBV7-3 and TRBJ2-7; D may be TRBD2 (6 bases). Germline V CDR1 and CDR2: SGHTA, FQGTGA. Trimming removed 5 bases at V and 4 bases at J, with 15 bases between. The CDR3 runs 14 residues. The chain's CDR3 is CASSPGGSRYEQYF. In DNA form, the CDR3 reads TGTGCCAGCAGCCCCGGGGGTAGTAGGTACGAGCAGTACTTC.

This chain joins TRBV7-3 and TRBJ2-6; tentatively, D is TRBD1 or TRBD2 (5 bases each). The CDR3 has 17 residues. The V gene's germline CDR1 is SGHTA and CDR2 FQGTGA. Trimming left V 5 bases short and J 4 bases short, with 18 bases between. The CDR3 spells CASSPSRGARGANVLTF. The CDR3 DNA follows: TGTGCCAGCAGCCCCTCAAGGGGAGCGAGGGGGGCCAACGTCCTGACTTTC.

The V call is TRBV5-1, the J call TRBJ1-2; 7 bases align to TRBD1. The CDR3 consists of 13 residues. Germline CDR1 is SGHRS and CDR2 is YFSETQ. The ends lost 4 bases at V and 6 bases at J; junction bases unmatched: 6. The CDR3: CASSPQGGNGYTF. CDR3 DNA: TGCGCCAGCAGCCCCCAGGGGGGAAATGGCTACACCTTC. The full variable domain, in which reference TRBV5-1 and TRBJ1-2 provide the parts outside the CDR3, is KAGVTQTPRYLIKTRGQQVTLSCSPISGHRSVSWYQQTPGQGLQFLFEYFSETQRNKGNFPGRFSGRQFSNSRSEMNVSTLELGDSALYLCASSPQGGNGYTFGSGTRLTVV.

The chain combines TRBV7-2 with TRBJ2-1; the match to TRBD1 covers 9 bases. Trimming took 0 bases from V and 6 from J; bases not matched to a gene: 6. The CDR3 runs to 16 residues. From germline, CDR1 is SGHTA and CDR2 FQGNSA. The CDR3, as DNA: TGTGCCAGCAGCTTAGCGCCCGGGACAGGGTCCAATGAGCAGTTCTTC. The encoded protein is CASSLAPGTGSNEQFF.

V is TRBV30 and J is TRBJ1-2; 12 bases match TRBD1. This CDR3 is built from 14 residues. Germline-derived CDR1 and CDR2 are GTSNPN and SVGIG (reference sequence). Trimming took 4 bases from V and 7 from J; bases not matched to a gene: 7. The CDR3 reads CAWTLGTGGSGYTF. The CDR3 DNA follows: TGTGCCTGGACCCTGGGGACAGGGGGCTCTGGCTACACCTTC.

This clone appeared a single time. The J gene is TRBJ2-5, the V gene TRBV7-9, with 7 bases identical to TRBD1. The CDR3 length is 16 residues. V dropped 5 bases and J dropped 4; count of bases not matched to a gene: 13. CDR1 and CDR2 (germline): SEHNR, FQNEAQ (reference sequence). The CDR3 loop reads CASSISPNRGAETQYF. In nucleotides, the CDR3 is TGTGCCAGCAGCATATCCCCCAACAGGGGTGCAGAGACCCAGTACTTC.